This is a list of T cell receptor beta chains from one sample in a study of blood T cell repertoires in COVID-19. Measured with immunoSEQ multiplex PCR; TCRdb has only the in-frame clones, and not every one. The data contain over 90,000 clones, 75% to 95% of them singletons. Specimen: peripheral blood. All receptors come from a man aged 18 to 29 with acute or convalescent COVID-19. Both conserved end residues are part of each CDR3. Part of the rows lack a size; the others show once, few, many or a class for expanded clones.

>TRBV5-1|TRBJ2-1|-
CASRAETSGIKEQFF
>TRBV5-5|TRBJ1-1|-
CASSLGDRGLGTEAFF
>TRBV19|TRBJ2-7|-
CASSATPGLAGGYSYEQYF
>TRBV15|TRBJ2-7|-
CATSRERSGEQYF
>TRBV6-1|TRBJ1-2|-
CASSEDIGGVYGYTF
>TRBV6-1|TRBJ2-1|-
CASSEPSRRVRGEQFF
>TRBV12-3/TRBV12-4|TRBJ1-6|-
CASTGGLNSPLHF
>TRBV6-4|TRBJ1-2|-
CASTPGQGANYGYTF
>TRBV10-3|TRBJ1-1|-
CAISISGHKNTEAFF
>TRBV7-9|TRBJ1-4|few
CASSPDRVNEKLFF
>TRBV5-1|TRBJ2-7|-
CASSPTSGRPYEQYF
>TRBV30|TRBJ1-5|-
CAWSPGTGAYQPQHF
>TRBV9|TRBJ1-1|-
CASSVGAGAEAFF
>TRBV25-1|TRBJ2-5|-
CASREPGASQETQYF
>TRBV7-2|TRBJ1-2|-
CASSLRQENYGYTF
>TRBV5-6|TRBJ2-7|-
CASSPNPSGNSYEQYF
>TRBV27|TRBJ2-1|few
CASSHLKGPGTSGRTYYNEQFF
>TRBV27|TRBJ2-7|-
CASRNGQMSSYEQYF
>TRBV11-2|TRBJ2-7|-
CASSFASGASYEQYF
>TRBV13|TRBJ1-2|-
CASSAQQGFGSYGYTF
>TRBV29-1|TRBJ1-4|-
CSVLGQSTNEKLFF
>TRBV2|TRBJ2-3|-
CASSLGLAGVGADTQYF
>TRBV10-3|TRBJ1-1|-
CAISPDGRGGMTEAFF
>TRBV6-2/TRBV6-3|TRBJ2-1|-
CASSIGGSGRNEQFF
>TRBV7-2|TRBJ1-6|-
CASSLRGQANSPLHF
>TRBV12-3/TRBV12-4|TRBJ1-2|-
CASSLQGSRGYTF
>TRBV7-9|TRBJ2-7|-
CASSLLHYEQYF
>TRBV11-2|TRBJ2-7|-
CASSPPGTGRIYEQYF
>TRBV10-3|TRBJ1-5|once
CAISAGTGGNQPQHF
>TRBV2|TRBJ2-7|-
CASSEALEDEQYF
>TRBV7-2|TRBJ1-2|-
CASSLAGGGQGYGYTF
>TRBV3-1/TRBV3-2|TRBJ1-4|-
CASSQDREGGGEKLFF
>TRBV14|TRBJ1-2|-
CASSQDTAYGYTF
>TRBV3-1/TRBV3-2|TRBJ1-1|-
CASRQALNTEAFF
>TRBV5-1|TRBJ2-1|-
CASSLLGGQSYNEQFF
>TRBV19|TRBJ1-5|once
CASSMRLGQGVQPQHF
>TRBV5-8|TRBJ2-7|once
CASSPGQGIYEQYF
>TRBV28|TRBJ2-7|-
CASSSGTGDSYEQYF
>TRBV19|TRBJ2-1|once
CASQNPSGTYNEQFF
>TRBV24-1|TRBJ1-1|once
CATIRENTEAFF
>TRBV6-5|TRBJ2-3|once
CASSRWTGSTDTQYF
>TRBV27|TRBJ1-3|-
CASSLSPTFSGNTIYF
>TRBV6-2/TRBV6-3|TRBJ1-5|-
CASSPTVLALRPQHF
>TRBV29-1|TRBJ1-1|-
CSVAGGGFTEAFF
>TRBV25-1|TRBJ1-1|-
CASKLQGTEAFF
>TRBV10-2|TRBJ2-3|-
CASRLDRGPYTDTQYF
>TRBV11-3|TRBJ2-2|-
CASSLDFAGELFF
>TRBV7-2|TRBJ1-3|-
CATPRDRTGNTIYF
>TRBV27|TRBJ2-7|-
CASKTIRDRNYYEQYF
>TRBV3-1/TRBV3-2|TRBJ2-4|once
CASSPRQGVKNIQYF